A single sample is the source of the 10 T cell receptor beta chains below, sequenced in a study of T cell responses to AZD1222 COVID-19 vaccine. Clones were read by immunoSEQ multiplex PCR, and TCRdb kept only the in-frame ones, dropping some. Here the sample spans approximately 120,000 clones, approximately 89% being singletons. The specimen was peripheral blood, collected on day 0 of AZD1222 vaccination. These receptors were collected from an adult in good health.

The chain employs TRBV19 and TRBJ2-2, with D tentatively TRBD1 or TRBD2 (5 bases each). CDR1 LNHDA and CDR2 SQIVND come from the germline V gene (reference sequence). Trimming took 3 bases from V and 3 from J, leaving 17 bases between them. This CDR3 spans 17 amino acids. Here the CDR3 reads CASSMIPGRKDTGELFF. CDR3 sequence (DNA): TGTGCCAGTAGTATGATACCGGGACGGAAGGACACCGGGGAGCTGTTTTTT.

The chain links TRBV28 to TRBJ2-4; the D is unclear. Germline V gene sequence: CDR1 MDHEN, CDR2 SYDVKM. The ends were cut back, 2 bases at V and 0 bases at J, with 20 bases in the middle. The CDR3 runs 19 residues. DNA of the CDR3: TGTGCCAGCAGTTTAACTTGGGGTGGGGTGGGGTCAGCCAAAAACATTCAGTACTTC. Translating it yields CASSLTWGGVGSAKNIQYF.

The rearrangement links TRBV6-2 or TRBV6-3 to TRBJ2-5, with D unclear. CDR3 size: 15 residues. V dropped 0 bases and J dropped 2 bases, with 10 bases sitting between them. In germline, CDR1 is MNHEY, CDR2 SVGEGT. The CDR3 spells CASSYSQAQQETQYF. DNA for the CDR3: TGTGCCAGCAGTTACTCCCAGGCGCAACAAGAGACCCAGTACTTC.

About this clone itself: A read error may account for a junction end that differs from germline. The CDR3 spells CASSYNVNTETFF. DNA of the CDR3: TGTGCCAGCAGTTATAACGTGAACACTGAAACTTTCTTT. The chain joins TRBV6-5 to TRBJ1-1; D is ambiguous. The CDR3 extends over 13 amino acids. Germline V gene lookup returns CDR1 MNHEY and CDR2 SVGAGI.

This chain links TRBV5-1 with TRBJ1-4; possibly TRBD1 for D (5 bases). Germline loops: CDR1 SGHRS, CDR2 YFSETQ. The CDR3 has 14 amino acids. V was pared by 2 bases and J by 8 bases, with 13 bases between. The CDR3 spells CASSFGDPEEKLFF. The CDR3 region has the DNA TGCGCCAGCAGCTTCGGGGACCCGGAAGAAAAACTGTTTTTT.

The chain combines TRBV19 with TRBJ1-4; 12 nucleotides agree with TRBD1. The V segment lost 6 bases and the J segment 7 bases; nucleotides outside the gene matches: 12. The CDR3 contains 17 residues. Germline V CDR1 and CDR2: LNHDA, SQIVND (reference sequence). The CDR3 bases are TGTGCCAGTAGCCCCGGGACAGGGGGCCAAGTTGGTGAAAAACTGTTTTTT. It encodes CASSPGTGGQVGEKLFF.

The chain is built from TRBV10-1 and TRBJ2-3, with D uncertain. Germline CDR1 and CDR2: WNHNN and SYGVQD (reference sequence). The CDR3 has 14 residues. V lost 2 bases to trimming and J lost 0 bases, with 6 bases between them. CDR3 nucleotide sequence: TGCGCCAGCAGTGAGGGTGGAAGCACAGATACGCAGTATTTT. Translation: CASSEGGSTDTQYF.

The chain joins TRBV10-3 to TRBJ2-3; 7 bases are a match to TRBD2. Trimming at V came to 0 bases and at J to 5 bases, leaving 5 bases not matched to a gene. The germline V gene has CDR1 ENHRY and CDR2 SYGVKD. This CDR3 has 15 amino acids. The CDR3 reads CAISESGGRIDTQYF. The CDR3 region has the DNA TGTGCCATCAGTGAGTCGGGGGGGAGGATAGATACGCAGTATTTT.

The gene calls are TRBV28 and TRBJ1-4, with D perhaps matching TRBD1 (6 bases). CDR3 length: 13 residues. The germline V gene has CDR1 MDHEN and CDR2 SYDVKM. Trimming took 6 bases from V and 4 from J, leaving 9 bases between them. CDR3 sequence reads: CASRRTVNEKLFF. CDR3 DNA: TGTGCCAGCAGACGGACAGTTAATGAAAAACTGTTTTTT. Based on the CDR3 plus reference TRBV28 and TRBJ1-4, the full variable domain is DVKVTQSSRYLVKRTGEKVFLECVQDMDHENMFWYRQDPGLGLRLIYFSYDVKMKEKGDIPEGYSVSREKKERFSLILESASTNQTSMYLCASRRTVNEKLFFGSGTQLSVL.

CDR3 residues: CASAIGGIGDGNQPQHF. The CDR3, as DNA: TGTGCCAGCGCTATTGGGGGTATAGGGGACGGCAATCAGCCCCAGCATTTT. The rearrangement uses TRBV2 and TRBJ1-5, with D perhaps matching TRBD1 (5 bases). The ends were cut back, 8 bases at V and 2 bases at J, with 22 bases in the middle. CDR3 length equals 17 residues. CDR1 is SNHLY, CDR2 FYNNEI, per germline.